Below, one T cell receptor beta chain is given with its context. Its antigen is as yet unknown. A junction boundary mismatches the germline segment, possibly from a read error. Germline CDR1 LNHDA, CDR2 SQIVND (reference sequence). The CDR3 extends over 18 amino acids. The data originate from a study of molecular identifiers for immune sequencing clone quantification. Study-wide results and caveats: For highly expanded clones, sizes could be underestimated when identical TCR molecules share a barcode.

TCR libraries were built in bulk with a published protocol and specific TCR primers. TCRdb analysed the PCR reads with MiXCR anew, one entry per CDR3 protein. The repertoire holds over 600,000 distinct CDR3 sequences, just under 20% seen once, with roughly 0.83% in the top ten. Naive CD8 T cell sorting was performed on the CD8+CD4-CCR7+CD45RA+ phenotype. The receptor was isolated from a human donor in good health. Some libraries in this study had Jurkat cell RNA spiked in. The chain combines TRBV19 with TRBJ2-2, with D hard to call. The sequenced sample was naive CD8+ T cells from blood, with Jurkat cell RNA spiked in. Subset: FACS-sorted CD8+CD4-CCR7+CD45RA+ naive T cells. DNA for the CDR3: TGTGCCCGTAGTATGCCCCTCCCGTTGGGTCGGGACACCGGGGAGCTGTTTTTT. Translated: CARSMPLPLGRDTGELFF.